The clone carrying this T cell receptor (beta chain) occurred a few times. The sample is drawn from a study of identical twins. TCRdb fed the 5' RACE reads into MiXCR, producing one record per CDR3 protein. This sample yields some 500,000 distinct CDR3 sequences, of which roughly 13% are seen a single time; approximately 0.98% belongs to the top ten. V lost 2 bases and J lost 9; bases outside the gene matches: 2. This CDR3 has 14 residues. Germline-derived CDR1 and CDR2 are ENHRY and SYGVKD. Healthy Caucasians provided all donations. These same records also appear under a second study, on yellow fever vaccine responses in identical twins.

The sample taken for sequencing was CD4+ T cells sorted from blood. The J gene is TRBJ1-6, the V gene TRBV10-3, with 9 bases fitting TRBD1. This TCR was sampled from a woman aged 18-30 years in good health. The CDR3 loop is CAISETDRGSPLHF. As DNA, the CDR3 is TGTGCCATCAGTGAGACGGACAGGGGTTCACCCCTCCACTTT.